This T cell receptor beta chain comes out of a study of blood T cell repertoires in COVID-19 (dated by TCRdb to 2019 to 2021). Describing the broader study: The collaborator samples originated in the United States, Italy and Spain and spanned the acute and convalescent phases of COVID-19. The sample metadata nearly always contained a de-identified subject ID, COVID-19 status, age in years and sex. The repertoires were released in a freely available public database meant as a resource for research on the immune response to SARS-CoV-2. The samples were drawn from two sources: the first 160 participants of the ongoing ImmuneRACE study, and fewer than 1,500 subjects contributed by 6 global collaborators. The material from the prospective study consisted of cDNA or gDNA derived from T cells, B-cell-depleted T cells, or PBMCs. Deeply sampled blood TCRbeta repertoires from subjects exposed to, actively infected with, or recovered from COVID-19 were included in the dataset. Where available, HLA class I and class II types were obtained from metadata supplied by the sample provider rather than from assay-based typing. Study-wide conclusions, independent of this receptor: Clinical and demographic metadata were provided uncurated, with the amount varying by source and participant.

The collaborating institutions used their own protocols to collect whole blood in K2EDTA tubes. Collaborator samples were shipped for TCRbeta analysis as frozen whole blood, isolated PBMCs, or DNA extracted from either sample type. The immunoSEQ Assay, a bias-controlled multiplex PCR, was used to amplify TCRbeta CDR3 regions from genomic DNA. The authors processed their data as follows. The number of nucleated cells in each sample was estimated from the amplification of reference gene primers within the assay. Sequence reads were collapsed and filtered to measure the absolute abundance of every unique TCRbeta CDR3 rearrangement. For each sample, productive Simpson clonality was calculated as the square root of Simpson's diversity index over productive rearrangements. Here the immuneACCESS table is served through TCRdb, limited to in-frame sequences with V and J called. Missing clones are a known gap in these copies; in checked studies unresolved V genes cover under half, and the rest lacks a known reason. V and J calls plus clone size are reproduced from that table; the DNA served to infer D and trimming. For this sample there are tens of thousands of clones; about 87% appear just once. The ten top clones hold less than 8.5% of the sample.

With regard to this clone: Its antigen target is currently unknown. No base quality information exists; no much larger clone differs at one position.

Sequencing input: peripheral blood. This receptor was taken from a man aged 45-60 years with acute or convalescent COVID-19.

The sequenced DNA is TGTGCCAGCAGCTTTCCCCGGGGGGGCGTCGAAACCCAGTACTTC. Its protein reads: CASSFPRGGVETQYF. This chain joins TRBV7-8 to TRBJ2-5; 8 nucleotides in the junction match TRBD2. The germline V gene sets CDR1 to SGHVS and CDR2 to FQNEAQ. Spanning cysteine to phenylalanine, the CDR3 consists of 15 amino acids. The read is trimmed to its CDR3 DNA, 45 bases read in frame from base 1. V loses 3 bases at its end and J loses 8 bases; junction bases beyond the gene matches: 11.